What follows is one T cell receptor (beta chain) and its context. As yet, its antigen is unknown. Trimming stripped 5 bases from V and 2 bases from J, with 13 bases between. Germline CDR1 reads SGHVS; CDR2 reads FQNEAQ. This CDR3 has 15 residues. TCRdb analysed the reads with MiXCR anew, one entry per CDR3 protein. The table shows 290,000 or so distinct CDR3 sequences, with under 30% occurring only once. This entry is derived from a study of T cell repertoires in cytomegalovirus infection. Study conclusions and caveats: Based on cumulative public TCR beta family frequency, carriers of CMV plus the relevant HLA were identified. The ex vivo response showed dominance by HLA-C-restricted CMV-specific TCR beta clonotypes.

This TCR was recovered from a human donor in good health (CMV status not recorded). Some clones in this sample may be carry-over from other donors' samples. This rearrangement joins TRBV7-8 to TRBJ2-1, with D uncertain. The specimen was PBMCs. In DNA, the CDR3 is TGTGCCAGCAGCCCAGCAAGGAGCCCCTACAATGAGCAGTTCTTC. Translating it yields CASSPARSPYNEQFF.